The sequence of this T cell receptor beta chain was determined in a study of T cell repertoires in cytomegalovirus infection. MiXCR, applied by TCRdb to the reads, yields one record per CDR3 protein. The sample yields 700,000 to 900,000 distinct CDR3 sequences, 25% to 35% seen once. This clonotype was counted between two and nine times. Its target is unknown. The CDR3 contains 16 residues. V lost 1 base to trimming and J lost 3 bases, with 12 bases between them. CDR1 and CDR2 from the germline V gene are LGHNT and FRNRAP. The source of this sequence is a human donor in good health (CMV status not recorded). Some clones in this sample may be carry-over from other donors' samples. The chain links TRBV12-5 to TRBJ2-2, with D unclear. Sequences were derived from cultured CD8+ T cells from PBMCs, sampled from culture after CMV antigen stimulation. The chain's CDR3 is CASGLGTEDDTGELFF. The CDR3 nucleotides are TGTGCTAGTGGTTTGGGGACCGAAGATGACACCGGGGAGCTGTTTTTT.